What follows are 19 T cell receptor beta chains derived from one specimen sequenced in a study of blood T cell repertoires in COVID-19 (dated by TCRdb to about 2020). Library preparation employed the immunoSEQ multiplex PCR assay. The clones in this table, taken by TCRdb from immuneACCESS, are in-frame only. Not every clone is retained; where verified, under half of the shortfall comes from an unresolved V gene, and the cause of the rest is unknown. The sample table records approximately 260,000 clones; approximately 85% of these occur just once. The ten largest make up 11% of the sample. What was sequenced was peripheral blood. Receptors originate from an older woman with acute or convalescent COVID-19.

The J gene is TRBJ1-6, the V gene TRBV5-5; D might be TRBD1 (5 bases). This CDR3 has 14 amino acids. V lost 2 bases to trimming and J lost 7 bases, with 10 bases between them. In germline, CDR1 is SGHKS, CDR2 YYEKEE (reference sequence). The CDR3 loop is CASSFGGSNSPLHF. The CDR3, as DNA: TGTGCCAGCAGCTTCGGGGGGAGCAATTCACCCCTCCACTTT.

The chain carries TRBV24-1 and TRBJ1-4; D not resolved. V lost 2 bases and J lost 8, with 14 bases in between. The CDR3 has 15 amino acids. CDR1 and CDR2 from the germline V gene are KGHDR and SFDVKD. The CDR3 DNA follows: TGTGCCACCAGTGATTCGATGTCGGACTACGAAAAACTGTTTTTT. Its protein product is CATSDSMSDYEKLFF.

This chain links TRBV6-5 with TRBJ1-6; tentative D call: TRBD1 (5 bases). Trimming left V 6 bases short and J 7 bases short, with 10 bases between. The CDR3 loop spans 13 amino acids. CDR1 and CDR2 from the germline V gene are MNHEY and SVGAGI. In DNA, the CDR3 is TGTGCCAGCAGCAGGGTTAACAATTCACCCCTCCACTTT. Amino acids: CASSRVNNSPLHF.

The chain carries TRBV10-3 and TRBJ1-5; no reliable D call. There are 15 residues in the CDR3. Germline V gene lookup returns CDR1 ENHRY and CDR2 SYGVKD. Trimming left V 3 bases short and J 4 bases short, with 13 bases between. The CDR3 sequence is CAISEGEAANQPQHF. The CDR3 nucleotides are TGTGCCATCAGTGAAGGTGAGGCAGCTAATCAGCCCCAGCATTTT.

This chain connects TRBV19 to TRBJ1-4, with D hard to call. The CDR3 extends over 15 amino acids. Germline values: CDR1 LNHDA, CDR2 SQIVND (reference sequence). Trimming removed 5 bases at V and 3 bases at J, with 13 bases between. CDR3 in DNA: TGTGCCAGTAGTGAGTTCTCCGCGGCTAATGAAAAACTGTTTTTT. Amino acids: CASSEFSAANEKLFF.

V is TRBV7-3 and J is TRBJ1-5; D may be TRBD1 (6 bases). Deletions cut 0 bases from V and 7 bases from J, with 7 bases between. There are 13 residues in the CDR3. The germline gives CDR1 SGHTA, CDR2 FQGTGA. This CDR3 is CASSLTTGQPQHF. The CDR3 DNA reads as TGTGCCAGCAGCTTAACGACAGGCCAGCCCCAGCATTTT.

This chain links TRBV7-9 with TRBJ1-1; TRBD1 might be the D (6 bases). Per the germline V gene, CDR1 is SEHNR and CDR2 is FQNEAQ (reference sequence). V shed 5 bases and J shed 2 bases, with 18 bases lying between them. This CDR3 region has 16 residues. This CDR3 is CASSPIRGGGNTEAFF. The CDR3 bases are TGTGCCAGCAGCCCCATCAGAGGGGGTGGAAACACTGAAGCTTTCTTT.

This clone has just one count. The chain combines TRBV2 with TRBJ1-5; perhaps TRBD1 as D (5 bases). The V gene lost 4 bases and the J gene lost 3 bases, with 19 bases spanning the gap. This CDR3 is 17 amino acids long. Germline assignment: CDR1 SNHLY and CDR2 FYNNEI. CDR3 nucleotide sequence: TGTGCCAGCAGTGGCGGTTCGAATAGACAGATCAATCAGCCCCAGCATTTT. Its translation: CASSGGSNRQINQPQHF.

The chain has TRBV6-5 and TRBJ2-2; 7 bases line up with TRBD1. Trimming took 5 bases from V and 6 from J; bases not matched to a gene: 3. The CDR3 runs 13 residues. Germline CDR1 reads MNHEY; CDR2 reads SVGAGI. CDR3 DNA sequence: TGTGCCAGCAGTCAGACAGGGCCCGGGGAGCTGTTTTTT. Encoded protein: CASSQTGPGELFF.

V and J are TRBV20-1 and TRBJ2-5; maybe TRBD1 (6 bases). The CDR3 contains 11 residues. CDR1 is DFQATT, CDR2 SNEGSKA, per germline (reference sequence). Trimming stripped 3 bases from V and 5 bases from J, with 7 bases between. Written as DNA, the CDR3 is TGCAGTGCTAGGGGGGCCGAGACCCAGTACTTC. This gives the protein CSARGAETQYF.

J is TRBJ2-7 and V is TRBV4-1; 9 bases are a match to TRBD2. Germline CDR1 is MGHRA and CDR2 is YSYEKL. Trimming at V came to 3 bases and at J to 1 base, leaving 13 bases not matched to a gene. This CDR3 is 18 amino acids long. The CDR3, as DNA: TGCGCCAGCAGCCACGCAACCCCCCATAGCGGGGGATCCTACGAGCAGTACTTC. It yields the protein CASSHATPHSGGSYEQYF.

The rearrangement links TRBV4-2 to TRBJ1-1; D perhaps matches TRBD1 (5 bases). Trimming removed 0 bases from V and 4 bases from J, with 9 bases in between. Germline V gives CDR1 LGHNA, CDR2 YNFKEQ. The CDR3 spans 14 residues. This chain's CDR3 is CASSQDRGSTEAFF. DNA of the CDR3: TGTGCCAGCAGCCAAGATAGGGGCAGCACTGAAGCTTTCTTT.

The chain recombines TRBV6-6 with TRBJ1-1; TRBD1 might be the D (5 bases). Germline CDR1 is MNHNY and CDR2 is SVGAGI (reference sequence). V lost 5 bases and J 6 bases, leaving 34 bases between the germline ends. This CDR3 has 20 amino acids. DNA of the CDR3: TGTGCCAGCAGTCCTCCTATGGGGGGGACTTCCCGGAGGGTTAGGGCTGAAGCTTTCTTT. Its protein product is CASSPPMGGTSRRVRAEAFF.

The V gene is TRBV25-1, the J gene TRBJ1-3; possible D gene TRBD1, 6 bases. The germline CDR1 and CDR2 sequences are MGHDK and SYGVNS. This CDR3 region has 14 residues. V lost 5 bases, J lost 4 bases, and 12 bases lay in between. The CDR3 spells CASSSQGTGNTIYF. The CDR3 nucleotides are TGTGCCAGCAGTTCACAGGGTACGGGAAACACCATATATTTT.

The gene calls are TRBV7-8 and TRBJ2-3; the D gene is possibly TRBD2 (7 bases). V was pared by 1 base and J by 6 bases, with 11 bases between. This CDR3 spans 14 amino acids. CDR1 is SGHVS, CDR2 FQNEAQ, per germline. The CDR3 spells CASSLDRGADTQYF. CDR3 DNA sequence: TGTGCCAGCAGCTTAGACCGGGGGGCGGATACGCAGTATTTT.

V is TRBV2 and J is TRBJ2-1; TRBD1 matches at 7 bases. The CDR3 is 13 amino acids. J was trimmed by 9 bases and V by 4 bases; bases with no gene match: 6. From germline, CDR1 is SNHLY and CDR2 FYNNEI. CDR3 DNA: TGTGCCAGCAGTGTTCAGGGGGTGGGTGAGCAGTTCTTC. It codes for CASSVQGVGEQFF. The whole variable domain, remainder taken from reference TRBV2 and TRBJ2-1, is EPEVTQTPSHQVTQMGQEVILRCVPISNHLYFYWYRQILGQKVEFLVSFYNNEISEKSEIFDDQFSVERPDGSNFTLKIRSTKLEDSAMYFCASSVQGVGEQFFGPGTRLTVL.

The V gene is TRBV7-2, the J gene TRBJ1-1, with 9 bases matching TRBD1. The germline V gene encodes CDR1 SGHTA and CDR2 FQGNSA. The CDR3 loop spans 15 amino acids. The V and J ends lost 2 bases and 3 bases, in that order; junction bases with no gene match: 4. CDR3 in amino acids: CASSLPRDRDTEAFF. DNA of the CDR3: TGTGCCAGCAGCTTACCCCGGGACAGGGACACTGAAGCTTTCTTT. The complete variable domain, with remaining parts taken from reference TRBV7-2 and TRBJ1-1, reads GAGVSQSPSNKVTEKGKDVELRCDPISGHTALYWYRQSLGQGLEFLIYFQGNSAPDKSGLPSDRFSAERTGGSVSTLTIQRTQQEDSAVYLCASSLPRDRDTEAFFGQGTRLTVV.

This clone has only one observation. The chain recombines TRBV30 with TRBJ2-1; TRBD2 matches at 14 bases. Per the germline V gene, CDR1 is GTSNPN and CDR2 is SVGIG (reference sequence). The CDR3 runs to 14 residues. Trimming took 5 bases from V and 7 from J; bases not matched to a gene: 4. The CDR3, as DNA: TGTGCCTGGGGGACTAGCGGGGGCCGGAATGAGCAGTTCTTC. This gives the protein CAWGTSGGRNEQFF. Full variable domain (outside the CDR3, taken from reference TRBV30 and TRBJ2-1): SQTIHQWPATLVQPVGSPLSLECTVEGTSNPNLYWYRQAAGRGLQLLFYSVGIGQISSEVPQNLSASRPQDRQFILSSKKLLLSDSGFYLCAWGTSGGRNEQFFGPGTRLTVL.

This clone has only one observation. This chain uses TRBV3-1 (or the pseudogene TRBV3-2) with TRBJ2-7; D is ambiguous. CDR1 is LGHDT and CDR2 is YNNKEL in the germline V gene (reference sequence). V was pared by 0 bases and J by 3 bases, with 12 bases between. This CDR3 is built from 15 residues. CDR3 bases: TGTGCCAGCAGCCAAGATCTGTTGCGGCACTACGAGCAGTACTTC. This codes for CASSQDLLRHYEQYF.